A single T cell receptor beta chain is shown here with its context. Only a few counts were recorded for this clonotype. There is no known antigen for this receptor. No much larger clone exists at a distance of one base, and base qualities are not known. The data belong to a study of T cells in Graves' hyperthyroidism and ophthalmopathy (dated by TCRdb to the late 2010s). Some background on the complete study: Peripheral blood was collected at initial diagnosis, before any treatment. To identify distinguishing TCR V-J signatures, a discovery cohort of around 100 patients was used, comprising under 45 with Graves' ophthalmopathy and 57 with stable Graves' hyperthyroidism. An independent validation cohort of around 19 hyperthyroidism patients and roughly 16 patients who later progressed to ophthalmopathy tested prospective prediction of ophthalmopathy. The approximately 97 discovery patients were randomly divided into training and test sets at a 7:3 ratio. In roughly six Graves' hyperthyroidism patients, the study also compared T-cell repertoires from thyroid tissue with T-cell repertoires from blood. Following sampling, methimazole starting at 30 mg daily was given to hyperthyroidism patients, and high-dose intravenous methylprednisolone was given to ophthalmopathy patients. TCR Vbeta CDR3 sequencing of 120 to 150 peripheral blood samples (43 ophthalmopathy, under 80 hyperthyroidism and approximately 17 progressor patients) is reported in the paper. The investigation overall reported the following: In validation, progression to ophthalmopathy was predicted by the model with 70.59% sensitivity and 72.22% specificity, a median of about 6.8 months before onset. Most expanded thyroid clonotypes (frequency above 0.001) were also found in blood, which suggests that blood repertoires may mirror thyroid immune responses. No statistical method was used to fix the sample size in advance, and group allocation was not hidden from the investigators. In cross-validation, a model built on a 13 V-J signature told ophthalmopathy apart from stable hyperthyroidism with under 90% sensitivity and roughly 81% specificity, and in testing the same model reached 80%/75%.

Stable Graves' hyperthyroidism was defined as no progression to ophthalmopathy during 18 months of follow-up. Hyperthyroidism patients were newly diagnosed, with disease duration under 2 months, and aged 18 to 65 years. Patients with uncontrolled infections, other autoimmune diseases, pregnancy or lactation were excluded. Clinical symptoms, serum thyroxine and TRAb, thyroid ultrasound, and orbital computed tomography formed the basis for the diagnoses. Ficoll-Paque density gradient centrifugation was used to isolate PBMCs from 9.5 to 10 ml of fresh peripheral blood. Total RNA was extracted with Trizol reagent, and quality was checked on an Agilent 2100 Bioanalyzer. TCR beta CDR3 regions were amplified from RNA transcripts. For the first round of RT-PCR on the TCR CDR3, the HTBI primer set was used together with the Qiagen OneStep RT-PCR kit. Libraries were constructed in a second round of multiplex PCR, after which size selection and purification were carried out. The libraries were sequenced on an Illumina HiSeq2000 using paired-end 100 bp reads. Processing in the source paper ran as follows. Raw data were processed with SOAPnuke, discarding reads with adapters, uncalled bases, mean Phred below 15, or no exact constant-primer or identifier match. High-quality paired reads were merged using COPE v1.2.5, and each unique nucleotide sequence was defined as a clonotype. MiTCR v1.1 was used to align the clonotypes against IMGT TRBV, TRBD and TRBJ reference segments. The analysis included only V-J combinations with a frequency above 0.0001, which together covered 99.2% of the repertoires. The TCS score was defined as the ratio of F50 (clonal expansion) to E x V (chaos), calculated using BLOSUM62-based TCRdist between CDR3 peptides within each V-J. Welch's t-statistics and random forest reduced 500 to 650 V-J features to fewer than 15, which were used in a naive Bayes classifier (R e1071). The Morisita-Horn index was used to measure how similar the thyroid and blood repertoires were. Using fastp trimming at Q25 and MiXCR clonotype assembly, TCRdb reanalyzed the public sequencing data and kept in-frame beta chains. Rows with one shared CDR3 protein collapse into an entry with the most common genes and DNA. TCRdb's processing, not the authors' own work, is the source of the V and J calls. The sample table contains over 700,000 distinct CDR3 sequences; only one count was recorded for around 38% of them. The top ten hold over 8% of the sample.

Based on the germline V gene, the CDR1 and CDR2 sequences are MNHEY and SVGAGI. Trimming at the junction amounts to 7 bases on V and 4 bases on J, and the germline ends lie 19 bases apart. The CDR3 runs 15 amino acids, cysteine and phenylalanine included. The sequence is cut down to CDR3 DNA, 45 bases in frame from base 1. The sample comprised blood. This receptor was identified in a man between 18 and 35 years old with Graves' hyperthyroidism. This receptor chain uses TRBV6-5 and TRBJ1-1; too little of a D gene remains to name it. The nucleotides are TGTGCCAGCATCATGGACTCCATTGCCGGCACTGAAGCTTTCTTT. Its amino acids are CASIMDSIAGTEAFF.